This paragraph reports one T cell receptor beta chain. TCRdb's table, derived via immunoSEQ multiplex PCR, lists solely in-frame clones and lacks some. The sample holds approximately 5,600 clones; around two thirds are singletons and the top ten take more than 7%. The entry originates in a study of chemoradiotherapy in HPV16-positive cancers. Study summary: Two HPV16-positive patients' cells yielded candidate HPV-specific clones and common motifs.

V was clipped by 5 bases and J by 3 bases; unmatched bases: 5. The CDR3 loop spans 14 amino acids. Germline CDR1 reads SGHVS; CDR2 reads FQNEAQ. The source material was tumor tissue, sampled from a patient who underwent chemoradiotherapy. This clonotype originated in a human donor with HPV-associated anogenital cancer. The chain recombines TRBV7-8 with TRBJ1-2, with 8 bases fitting TRBD1. The CDR3 region has the DNA TGTGCCAGCAGCCCGGGACAGGAGGACTATGGCTACACCTTC. Encoded protein: CASSPGQEDYGYTF.